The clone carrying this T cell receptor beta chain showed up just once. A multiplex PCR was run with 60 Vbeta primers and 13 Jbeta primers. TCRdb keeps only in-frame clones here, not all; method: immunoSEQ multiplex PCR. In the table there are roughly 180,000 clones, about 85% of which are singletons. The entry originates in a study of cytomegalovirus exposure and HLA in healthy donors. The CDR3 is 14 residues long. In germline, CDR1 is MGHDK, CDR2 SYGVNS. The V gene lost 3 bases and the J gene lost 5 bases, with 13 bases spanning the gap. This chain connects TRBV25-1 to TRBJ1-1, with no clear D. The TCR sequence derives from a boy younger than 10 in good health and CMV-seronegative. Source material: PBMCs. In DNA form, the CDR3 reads TGTGCCAGCAGTGAGGGCGGGGTTCGAACTGAAGCTTTCTTT. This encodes CASSEGGVRTEAFF. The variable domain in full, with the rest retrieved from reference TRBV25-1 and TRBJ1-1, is EADIYQTPRYLVIGTGKKITLECSQTMGHDKMYWYQQDPGMELHLIHYSYGVNSTEKGDLSSESTVSRIRTEHFPLTLESARPSHTSQYLCASSEGGVRTEAFFGQGTRLTVV.